This entry lists 24 T cell receptor beta chains sequenced from one sample in a study of T cell changes during pregnancy in multiple sclerosis. Here immunoSEQ multiplex PCR was the method, and the copy in TCRdb shows in-frame clones only, minus some. This sample has some 37,000 clones, with approximately 91% found just once. Sequenced here: CD8+ T cells from peripheral blood mononuclear cells, sampled in the third trimester of pregnancy. The receptors here all came from a female donor with multiple sclerosis, enrolled in a pregnancy study.

The chain combines TRBV19 with TRBJ2-2; 8 bases line up with TRBD2. The CDR3 runs to 18 residues. Germline-derived CDR1 and CDR2 are LNHDA and SQIVND (reference sequence). Trimming took 9 bases from V and 2 from J; bases not matched to a gene: 17. This CDR3 is CASGGAGAIRLNTGELFF. CDR3 DNA: TGTGCCAGCGGGGGGGCAGGGGCTATCAGACTAAACACCGGGGAGCTGTTTTTT.

The V gene is TRBV5-8, the J gene TRBJ1-1; maybe TRBD1 (6 bases). The CDR3 loop spans 14 amino acids. V shed 0 bases and J shed 7 bases, with 13 bases lying between them. Per the germline V gene, CDR1 is SGHTS and CDR2 is YDEGEE. The CDR3 here is CASSLGQGIDEAFF. Written as DNA, the CDR3 is TGTGCCAGCAGCTTGGGCCAGGGGATAGATGAAGCTTTCTTT.

The CDR3 sequence: CASSRGRGNTGELFF. The CDR3 DNA is TGCGCCAGCAGCCGCGGCAGGGGGAACACCGGGGAGCTGTTTTTT. This sequence joins TRBV4-3 and TRBJ2-2, with D perhaps TRBD1 (6 bases). The CDR3 sequence is 15 residues long. Germline V gene lookup returns CDR1 LGHNA and CDR2 YSLEER. Trimming pared 4 bases from V and 1 base from J, leaving 10 bases between.

The chain has TRBV9 and TRBJ2-2, with a tentative D call TRBD2 (5 bases). This CDR3 is built from 17 residues. Germline CDR1 is SGDLS and CDR2 is YYNGEE. V was cut by 3 bases and J by 6 bases, with 21 bases left in between. DNA for the CDR3: TGTGCCAGCAGCGAGGAAGGGAGCCTAATCGGTGCCGGGGAGCTGTTTTTT. It encodes CASSEEGSLIGAGELFF.

This chain uses TRBV11-2 with TRBJ2-1; 8 bases line up with TRBD2. Germline CDR1 is SGHAT and CDR2 is FQNNGV. Trimming cost V 1 base and J 7 bases; bases outside gene matches: 3. This CDR3 has 14 residues. CDR3 region: CASSLGTSRNEQFF. The CDR3 nucleotides are TGTGCCAGCAGCTTAGGGACTAGCAGGAATGAGCAGTTCTTC.

The rearrangement uses TRBV7-9 and TRBJ2-4; D might be TRBD2 (6 bases). Trimming removed 5 bases at V and 3 bases at J, with 17 bases between. This CDR3 region has 16 residues. Germline V gene sequence: CDR1 SEHNR, CDR2 FQNEAQ (reference sequence). DNA of the CDR3: TGTGCCAGCAGCACCACCGGGAGCATAGTCAAAAACATTCAGTACTTC. Translating it yields CASSTTGSIVKNIQYF.

The chain links TRBV5-4 to TRBJ2-1; 13 bases map to TRBD2. Germline assignment: CDR1 SGHNT and CDR2 YYREEE (reference sequence). This CDR3 is built from 17 residues. The V gene end was trimmed by 3 bases and the J gene end by 1 base; junction bases not matched to a gene: 4. In DNA, the CDR3 is TGTGCCAGCAGCTCGGGACTAGCGGGACCGTCCTACAATGAGCAGTTCTTC. It codes for CASSSGLAGPSYNEQFF.

This chain links TRBV4-3 with TRBJ1-1; D gene ambiguous. This CDR3 is built from 15 residues. The V gene's germline CDR1 is LGHNA and CDR2 YSLEER. The V end was cut by 0 bases, the J end by 0 bases, with 8 bases between. In DNA form, the CDR3 reads TGCGCCAGCAGCCAAGATCCAGACATGAACACTGAAGCTTTCTTT. It yields the protein CASSQDPDMNTEAFF.

The chain joins TRBV10-2 to TRBJ1-2, with D maybe TRBD1 (5 bases). Germline CDR1 WSHSY, CDR2 SAAADI. The CDR3 extends over 15 amino acids. Trimming stripped 3 bases from V and 1 base from J, with 12 bases between. CDR3 in DNA: TGCGCCAGCAGTGACTTGGTAGGGGTTAACTATGGCTACACCTTC. Its translation is CASSDLVGVNYGYTF.

By share, this clone counts as medium-sized. J is TRBJ2-3 and V is TRBV6-1; TRBD1 might be the D (7 bases). Germline V CDR1 and CDR2: MNHNS, SASEGT. The CDR3 covers 16 residues. The V and J ends lost 0 bases and 1 base respectively, with 11 bases between them. The CDR3 is CASSEAGGTGTDTQYF. CDR3 bases: TGTGCCAGCAGTGAAGCTGGGGGGACAGGCACAGATACGCAGTATTTT.

The chain couples TRBV4-1 to TRBJ1-2; D possibly corresponds to TRBD1 (5 bases). The ends were cut back, 4 bases at V and 4 bases at J, with 16 bases in the middle. Germline loops: CDR1 MGHRA, CDR2 YSYEKL. This CDR3 comprises 15 residues. As DNA, the CDR3 is TGCGCCAGCAGCCCCGCAAGGGGTAACAGCTATGGCTACACCTTC. This encodes CASSPARGNSYGYTF.

V usage is TRBV7-9 and J usage is TRBJ1-1, with D maybe TRBD1 (6 bases). The CDR3 length is 15 residues. The V gene's germline CDR1 is SEHNR and CDR2 FQNEAQ (reference sequence). The ends were cut back, 4 bases at V and 5 bases at J, with 17 bases in the middle. The CDR3 region is CASSSQGGVETEAFF. For the CDR3, the DNA is TGTGCCAGCAGCTCCCAAGGGGGGGTAGAGACTGAAGCTTTCTTT. Variable domain in full (rest from reference TRBV7-9 and TRBJ1-1): DTGVSQNPRHKITKRGQNVTFRCDPISEHNRLYWYRQTLGQGPEFLTYFQNEAQLEKSRLLSDRFSAERPKGSFSTLEIQRTEQGDSAMYLCASSSQGGVETEAFFGQGTRLTVV.

V gene TRBV4-1 combines with J gene TRBJ2-2; the match to TRBD2 covers 8 bases. The J segment lost 7 bases and the V segment lost 2 bases, leaving 15 bases of the junction unmatched. CDR1 is MGHRA, CDR2 YSYEKL, per germline. This CDR3 is built from 18 residues. Here the CDR3 DNA reads TGCGCCAGCAGCCAATCCCATGCAAAGCGGGAGTATGGCGGGGAGCTGTTTTTT. This translates into CASSQSHAKREYGGELFF.

A few counts support this clone. The J gene is TRBJ2-2, the V gene TRBV6-5; the D gene is possibly TRBD2 (6 bases). Trimming left V 2 bases short and J 8 bases short, with 9 bases between. CDR1 MNHEY and CDR2 SVGAGI come from the germline V gene. CDR3 length: 13 residues. CDR3 loop: CASSYKAGGELFF. The CDR3 coding sequence is TGTGCCAGCAGTTACAAGGCGGGGGGGGAGCTGTTTTTT.

The J gene is TRBJ2-1, the V gene TRBV29-1; possible D gene TRBD2, 6 bases. Germline V lookup: CDR1 SQVTM, CDR2 ANQGSEA. The CDR3 runs 15 residues. V lost 0 bases and J lost 7, with 16 bases in between. The CDR3 bases are TGCAGCGTTGAAGATAAAGGGTACGGGACTAATGAGCAGTTCTTC. It specifies CSVEDKGYGTNEQFF.

The V gene is TRBV5-1, the J gene TRBJ2-1, with TRBD1 matching over 8 bases. V was clipped by 4 bases and J by 8 bases; unmatched bases: 8. Germline values: CDR1 SGHRS, CDR2 YFSETQ. This CDR3 has 14 residues. The CDR3 here is CASSHGQGDHEQFF. CDR3 DNA: TGCGCCAGCAGCCACGGACAGGGTGACCATGAGCAGTTCTTC.

V is TRBV11-3 and J is TRBJ2-2; 7 bases align to TRBD1. The CDR3 runs 13 residues. Germline CDR1 is SGHNT and CDR2 is YENEEA. J gave up 6 bases and V 4 bases, and 2 bases lay outside the gene matches. CDR3 in DNA: TGTGCCAGCAGCTACAGGGGTGCCGGGGAGCTGTTTTTT. It codes for CASSYRGAGELFF.

This rearrangement joins TRBV27 to TRBJ2-7; a possible D gene is TRBD2 (6 bases). The V gene's germline CDR1 is MNHEY and CDR2 SMNVEV (reference sequence). This CDR3 has 14 amino acids. Trimming shortened V by 3 bases and J by 5 bases, and 14 bases separated the two germline ends. Here the CDR3 reads CASSFLGGGNEQYF. The CDR3 coding sequence is TGTGCCAGCAGTTTCCTGGGGGGTGGAAACGAGCAGTACTTC.

J is TRBJ2-7 and V is TRBV11-2; D gene uncertain. The CDR3 has 12 amino acids. Trimming removed 1 base from V and 7 bases from J, with 8 bases in between. Germline V gene data show CDR1 as SGHAT and CDR2 as FQNNGV. The DNA for the CDR3 is TGTGCCAGCAGCTTAGTAGGCAGGGAGCAGTACTTC. Translating gives CASSLVGREQYF.

The chain joins TRBV7-6 to TRBJ1-4, with TRBD1 identical over 9 bases. The junction had 16 bases not matched to a gene; V was cut back by 3 bases and J by 8 bases. The CDR3 is made up of 18 amino acids. The V gene's germline CDR1 is SGHVS and CDR2 FNYEAQ. CDR3: CASSFDKDGTGFGEKLFF. CDR3 sequence (DNA): TGTGCCAGCAGCTTCGATAAAGACGGGACAGGGTTTGGCGAAAAACTGTTTTTT.

The chain has TRBV5-1 and TRBJ1-6; unclear D gene. V lost 4 bases, J lost 0 bases, and 11 bases lay in between. The germline CDR1 and CDR2 sequences are SGHRS and YFSETQ. The CDR3 runs 16 residues. In nucleotides, the CDR3 is TGCGCCAGCAGCCATCCCGGCGGCTCCTATAATTCACCCCTCCACTTT. This codes for CASSHPGGSYNSPLHF.

The chain carries TRBV19 and TRBJ2-7; D gene ambiguous. Trimming took off 2 bases at V and 2 bases at J, with 10 bases between the two ends. The CDR3 is made up of 14 amino acids. Looked up from germline, CDR1 is LNHDA and CDR2 is SQIVND (reference sequence). The CDR3 DNA reads as TGTGCCAGTAGTATAAAGAGATACCCCTACGAGCAGTACTTC. Translation: CASSIKRYPYEQYF. Full variable domain (outside the CDR3, taken from reference TRBV19 and TRBJ2-7): DGGITQSPKYLFRKEGQNVTLSCEQNLNHDAMYWYRQDPGQGLRLIYYSQIVNDFQKGDIAEGYSVSREKKESFPLTVTSAQKNPTAFYLCASSIKRYPYEQYFGPGTRLTVT.

This rearrangement joins TRBV6-6 to TRBJ2-3; D possibly corresponds to TRBD1 (6 bases). Trimming left V 4 bases short and J 6 bases short, with 20 bases between. Per germline, CDR1 MNHNY and CDR2 SVGAGI (reference sequence). The CDR3 runs to 16 residues. CDR3 in amino acids: CASSSRDTGKSDTQYF. The CDR3 DNA sequence: TGTGCCAGCAGTTCACGGGACACTGGGAAGTCCGATACGCAGTATTTT.

The chain recombines TRBV19 with TRBJ1-1; weak D call: TRBD1 (6 bases). The CDR3 has 16 amino acids. Germline CDR1 and CDR2: LNHDA and SQIVND (reference sequence). Deletions cut 5 bases from V and 0 bases from J, with 16 bases between. The CDR3 DNA reads TGTGCCAGTAGTCTATCTAAACAGGGTATGAACACTGAAGCTTTCTTT. Residues: CASSLSKQGMNTEAFF.